Detailed here is one T cell receptor beta chain. This entry comes from a study of technical replicates of blood from a few donors. Per the germline V gene, CDR1 is SGHNT and CDR2 is YYREEE (reference sequence). The trim removed 3 bases at V and 3 bases at J, leaving 2 bases unmatched. The CDR3 is made up of 14 amino acids. Profiled with immunoSEQ multiplex PCR; TCRdb holds only in-frame clones, not every one. Of approximately 78,000 clones detected, around 90% appear once; the ten largest clones hold over 0.3%. The chain joins TRBV5-4 to TRBJ2-7, with TRBD2 matching 11 bases. The sample taken for sequencing was T cells isolated from PBMCs. This TCR derives from a human donor in good health. The CDR3 spells CASSWGTSGYEQYF. Here the CDR3 DNA reads TGTGCCAGCAGCTGGGGGACTAGCGGCTACGAGCAGTACTTC.